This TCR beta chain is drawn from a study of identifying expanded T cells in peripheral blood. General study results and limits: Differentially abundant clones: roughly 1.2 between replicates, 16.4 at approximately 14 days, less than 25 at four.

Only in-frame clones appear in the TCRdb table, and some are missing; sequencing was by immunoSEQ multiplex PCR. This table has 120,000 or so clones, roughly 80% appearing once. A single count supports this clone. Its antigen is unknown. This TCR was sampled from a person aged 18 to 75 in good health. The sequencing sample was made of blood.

CDR3 sequence: CASSIRQGAYEQYF. The CDR3 DNA sequence: TGTGCCAGCTCAATCCGACAGGGGGCCTACGAGCAGTACTTC. V gene TRBV19 combines with J gene TRBJ2-7; 9 positions match TRBD1. In germline, CDR1 is LNHDA, CDR2 SQIVND (reference sequence). V was clipped by 9 bases and J by 2 bases; unmatched bases: 8. The CDR3 has 14 residues.